This entry lists 21 T cell receptor beta chains sequenced from one sample in a study of Ad26.COV2.S vaccination and SARS-CoV-2 variants. Clones were read by immunoSEQ multiplex PCR, and TCRdb kept only the in-frame ones, dropping some. The table has about 470,000 clones, roughly 88% seen once. The treatment here: about 20 received Ad26.COV2.S at low or high dose, single or two shots; a few received placebo; per-sample allocation not given. The samples were gathered on day 63 after the first injection of vaccine or placebo. Specimen: peripheral blood, collected in a trial of Ad26.COV2.S vaccine versus placebo. The receptors shown here come from a person between 18 and 60 years old who received the Ad26.COV2.S COVID-19 vaccine or a placebo.

This chain links TRBV27 with TRBJ1-6; no clear D. Trimming removed 6 bases at V and 5 bases at J, with 17 bases between. Germline lookup yields CDR1 MNHEY and CDR2 SMNVEV (reference sequence). This CDR3 comprises 16 residues. CDR3 coding DNA: TGTGCCAGCAGCCACCGGGCCCGTAGAGATAATTCACCCCTCCACTTT. Protein: CASSHRARRDNSPLHF.

Comment on this clone: The sample contains more than one DNA sequence encoding this CDR3. The chain joins TRBV6-1 to TRBJ2-7; D might be TRBD1 (5 bases). Germline CDR1 reads MNHNS; CDR2 reads SASEGT. This CDR3 region has 12 residues. The ends were cut back, 2 bases at V and 3 bases at J, with 5 bases in the middle. The CDR3 loop reads CASSEQGYEQYF. The DNA of the CDR3 is TGTGCCAGCAGTGAACAGGGCTACGAGCAGTACTTC.

The chain links TRBV12-3 or TRBV12-4 to TRBJ2-5; no clear D. Between the trimmed V and J ends, which lost 6 bases and 5 bases, there was a span of 13 bases. The CDR3 covers 13 residues. In DNA, the CDR3 is TGTGCCAGCAGGTCCTCTATTCGGGAGACCCAGTACTTC. Amino acids: CASRSSIRETQYF.

The chain couples TRBV6-1 to TRBJ2-3; D is unclear. This CDR3 region has 16 residues. CDR1 MNHNS and CDR2 SASEGT come from the germline V gene. V shed 2 bases and J shed 6 bases, with 18 bases lying between them. The CDR3 DNA reads TGTGCCAGCAGTGAAAGTTTCGGATCGTATCAGGATACGCAGTATTTT. Translated: CASSESFGSYQDTQYF.

CDR3 nucleotide sequence: TGTGCCACCAGCAGAACAGTCTCTGGAAACACCATATATTTT. Amino acid sequence: CATSRTVSGNTIYF. This chain uses TRBV15 with TRBJ1-3; D is unclear. This CDR3 spans 14 amino acids. The V gene lost 2 bases and the J gene lost 0 bases, with 5 bases spanning the gap. CDR1 is LNHNV, CDR2 YYDKDF, per germline (reference sequence).

V gene TRBV3-1 (or the pseudogene TRBV3-2) combines with J gene TRBJ2-1; 10 positions agree with TRBD2. CDR1 is LGHDT, CDR2 YNNKEL, per germline (reference sequence). The V and J ends lost 3 bases and 9 bases, in that order; junction bases with no gene match: 23. This CDR3 has 20 amino acids. The CDR3 nucleotides read TGTGCCAGCAGCCACAGTGCGGCTAGCGGGAGACATTTTGGCCGTGGTGAGCAGTTCTTC. It specifies CASSHSAASGRHFGRGEQFF.

This clone turned up a few times. Here the CDR3 reads CASSPGAFF. The CDR3, as DNA: TGTGCCAGCAGCCCTGGGGCTTTCTTT. The chain carries TRBV7-2 and TRBJ1-1; D unclear. V lost 5 bases, J lost 11 bases, and 6 bases lay in between. The CDR3 length is 9 residues. CDR1 and CDR2 from the germline V gene are SGHTA and FQGNSA.

This chain connects TRBV5-1 to TRBJ2-7, with D unclear. There are 16 residues in the CDR3. CDR1 and CDR2 (germline): SGHRS, YFSETQ. The V end lost 2 bases, the J end lost 3 bases, and 18 bases lay between the germline ends. CDR3 nucleotides: TGCGCCAGCAGCTTAACGGGTGACTTAGTGCTCTACGAGCAGTACTTC. This sequence encodes CASSLTGDLVLYEQYF.

The chain couples TRBV11-3 to TRBJ2-3; D perhaps matches TRBD2 (5 bases). With 1 base removed from V and 4 bases from J, the gap between germline ends came to 9 bases. Germline CDR1 and CDR2: SGHNT and YENEEA. The length of the CDR3 is 14 residues. The CDR3 reads CASSLVAGADTQYF. CDR3 in DNA: TGTGCCAGCAGCTTAGTGGCCGGGGCAGATACGCAGTATTTT.

The chain is built from TRBV29-1 and TRBJ2-7; D might be TRBD2 (5 bases). Germline CDR1 SQVTM, CDR2 ANQGSEA. Trimming cost V 7 bases and J 2 bases, with 24 bases left between them. The CDR3 is made up of 16 amino acids. Here the CDR3 reads CSAKGGRGISPYEQYF. The CDR3 DNA sequence: TGCAGCGCCAAAGGAGGTCGGGGAATAAGCCCCTACGAGCAGTACTTC.

This clone was counted a single time. V gene TRBV5-4 combines with J gene TRBJ2-1; the D gene is possibly TRBD2 (7 bases). From germline, CDR1 is SGHNT and CDR2 YYREEE (reference sequence). The CDR3 has 15 amino acids. V lost 6 bases, J lost 7 bases, and 20 bases lay in between. CDR3 in DNA: TGTGCCAGCACCGCCTCCGGGGGCGGGAGTAATGAGCAGTTCTTC. It is translated as CASTASGGGSNEQFF.

The gene calls are TRBV20-1 and TRBJ1-2; a possible D gene is TRBD1 (5 bases). Between the trimmed V and J ends, which lost 6 bases and 11 bases, there was a span of 16 bases. The CDR3 covers 11 residues. Germline CDR1 reads DFQATT; CDR2 reads SNEGSKA (reference sequence). The CDR3, as DNA: TGCAGTGCCAGCCTGGGGGTGGGGTACACCTTC. The encoded protein is CSASLGVGYTF.

The V and J genes are TRBV9 and TRBJ1-2; D remains ambiguous. Germline values: CDR1 SGDLS, CDR2 YYNGEE. V was shortened by 4 bases and J by 3 bases, with 4 bases between the two germline ends. The CDR3 contains 11 residues. The CDR3 region has the DNA TGTGCCAGCAGCACCTACTATGGCTACACCTTC. Protein sequence: CASSTYYGYTF.

The chain couples TRBV6-2 or TRBV6-3 to TRBJ1-2, with D uncertain. V was shortened by 0 bases and J by 8 bases, with 16 bases between the two germline ends. CDR3 length equals 15 residues. Germline V gene data show CDR1 as MNHEY and CDR2 as SVGEGT. Here the CDR3 reads CASSYSPVPRWGYTF. The CDR3, as DNA: TGTGCCAGCAGTTACTCGCCAGTCCCCCGCTGGGGCTACACCTTC.

The chain recombines TRBV28 with TRBJ1-1; the D is unclear. This CDR3 spans 12 amino acids. V was clipped by 7 bases and J by 2 bases, with 8 bases between them. Looked up from germline, CDR1 is MDHEN and CDR2 is SYDVKM. The chain's CDR3 is CASTTANTEAFF. CDR3 nucleotides: TGTGCCAGCACAACCGCCAACACTGAAGCTTTCTTT.

The CDR3 region has the DNA TGTGCCAGCAGCCGCTCCGACAGAGATACGCAGTATTTT. It yields the protein CASSRSDRDTQYF. The rearrangement joins TRBV11-3 to TRBJ2-3, with a weak D call TRBD1 (5 bases). This CDR3 is built from 13 residues. The germline V gene has CDR1 SGHNT and CDR2 YENEEA. V shed 5 bases and J shed 5 bases, with 11 bases lying between them.

The V gene is TRBV7-9, the J gene TRBJ2-1; TRBD1 agrees at 7 bases. Trimming removed 4 bases from V and 7 bases from J; junction bases left unmatched: 10. The CDR3 covers 15 residues. Per the germline V gene, CDR1 is SEHNR and CDR2 is FQNEAQ (reference sequence). The chain's CDR3 is CASSSSTGLRNEQFF. CDR3 in DNA: TGTGCCAGCAGCTCGTCGACAGGGTTGAGGAATGAGCAGTTCTTC.

CDR3 sequence (DNA): TGTGCCAGCAGCCAAGGTGGATTTCGGAGTACAGATACGCAGTATTTT. Translation gives CASSQGGFRSTDTQYF. The rearrangement joins TRBV14 to TRBJ2-3; D gene unclear. V gave up 1 base and J gave up 3 bases, with 14 bases separating them. The CDR3 has 16 amino acids. Germline-derived CDR1 and CDR2 are SGHDN and FVKESK.

V and J are TRBV9 and TRBJ2-3, with 9 bases matching TRBD1. In germline, CDR1 is SGDLS, CDR2 YYNGEE. The CDR3 is made up of 14 amino acids. V was clipped by 4 bases and J by 3 bases; unmatched bases: 3. In nucleotides, the CDR3 is TGTGCCAGCAGCCCGGGACAGGGTACAGATACGCAGTATTTT. It encodes CASSPGQGTDTQYF.

This chain uses TRBV7-6 with TRBJ2-3; 9 bases map to TRBD2. The V gene end was trimmed by 4 bases and the J gene end by 5 bases; junction bases not matched to a gene: 4. Germline loops: CDR1 SGHVS, CDR2 FNYEAQ. CDR3 length equals 14 residues. CDR3 sequence reads: CASSSREGEDTQYF. The CDR3 DNA is TGTGCCAGCAGCTCGCGGGAGGGGGAAGATACGCAGTATTTT.

The chain recombines TRBV5-1 with TRBJ2-1; the match to TRBD1 covers 7 bases. Germline CDR1 SGHRS, CDR2 YFSETQ. The trim removed 0 bases at V and 6 bases at J, leaving 6 bases unmatched. This CDR3 is 15 amino acids long. The CDR3 region is CASSLDRGSLNEQFF. The CDR3 region has the DNA TGCGCCAGCAGCTTGGACAGGGGAAGCCTCAATGAGCAGTTCTTC.